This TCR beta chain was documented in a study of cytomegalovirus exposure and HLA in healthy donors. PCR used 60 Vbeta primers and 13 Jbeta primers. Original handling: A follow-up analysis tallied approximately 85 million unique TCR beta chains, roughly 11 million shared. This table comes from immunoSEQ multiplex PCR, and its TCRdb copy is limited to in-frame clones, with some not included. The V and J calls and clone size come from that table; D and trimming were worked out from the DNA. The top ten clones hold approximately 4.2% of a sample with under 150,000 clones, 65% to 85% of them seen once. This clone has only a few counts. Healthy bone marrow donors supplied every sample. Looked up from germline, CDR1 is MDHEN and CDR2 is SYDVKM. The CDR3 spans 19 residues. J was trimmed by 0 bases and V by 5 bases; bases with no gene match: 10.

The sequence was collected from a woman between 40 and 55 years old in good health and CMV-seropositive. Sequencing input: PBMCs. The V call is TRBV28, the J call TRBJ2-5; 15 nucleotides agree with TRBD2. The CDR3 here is CASSAGRTSGGGHQETQYF. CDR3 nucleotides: TGTGCCAGCAGTGCCGGACGGACTAGCGGGGGGGGGCACCAAGAGACCCAGTACTTC.